The text below deals with one T cell receptor (beta chain). The sample is drawn from a study of CD8+CD57+ T cells in acquired aplastic anemia. The germline V and J ends were trimmed by 6 bases and 6 bases, with 7 bases remaining between them. Germline V gives CDR1 SGHVS, CDR2 FQNEAQ. The CDR3 has 11 amino acids. Genomic DNA provided the template from which TCR beta VDJ and CDR3 profiles were obtained. TCRdb itself ran the reads through MiXCR, one entry per CDR3 protein. Of 150,000 to 200,000 distinct CDR3 sequences listed, approximately 40% are singletons. This chain joins TRBV7-8 and TRBJ2-3, with a weak D call TRBD2 (5 bases). The sample was sorted CD4+, CD8+, or CD8+CD57+ T cells (not recorded which) from PBMCs. The receptor was isolated from a human donor in good health. Here the CDR3 DNA reads TGTGCCAGCAGGGGAGCGGATACGCAGTATTTT. This sequence encodes CASRGADTQYF.